This T cell receptor beta chain derives from a study of blood T cell repertoires in COVID-19. Study information: COVID-19 samples from acute and convalescent phases originated in the United States, Italy and Spain.

The germline V and J ends were trimmed by 1 base and 1 base, with 23 bases remaining between them. This CDR3 is 19 amino acids long. Germline values: CDR1 SGHTS, CDR2 YDEGEE. Authors' data handling: Reference gene primer amplification gave estimated nucleated cell counts. Clones were read by immunoSEQ multiplex PCR, and TCRdb kept only the in-frame ones, dropping some. That table furnishes V, J and clone size, whereas the DNA furnished D and trimming. The sample lists about 120,000 clones; under 80% were seen once. This sequence was found in a man in his 70s with acute or convalescent COVID-19. This sequence joins TRBV5-8 and TRBJ1-1; possibly TRBD1 for D (6 bases). The sample consisted of peripheral blood. As DNA, the CDR3 is TGTGCCAGCAGCTTGCTGAAAGCGTTGGGCGGGGGCAGGAACACTGAAGCTTTCTTT. Translated, it gives CASSLLKALGGGRNTEAFF.